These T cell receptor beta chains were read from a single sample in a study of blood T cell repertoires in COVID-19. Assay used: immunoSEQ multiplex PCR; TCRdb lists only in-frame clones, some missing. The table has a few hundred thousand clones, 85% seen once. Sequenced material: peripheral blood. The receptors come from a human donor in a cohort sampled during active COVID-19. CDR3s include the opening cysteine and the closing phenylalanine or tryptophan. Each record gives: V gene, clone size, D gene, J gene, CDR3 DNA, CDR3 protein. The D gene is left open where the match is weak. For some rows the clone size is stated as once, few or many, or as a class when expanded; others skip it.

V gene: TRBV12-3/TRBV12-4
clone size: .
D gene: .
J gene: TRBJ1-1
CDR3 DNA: TGTGCCAGCAGTTTAGGGGGAGGGGTTGAAGCTTTCTTT
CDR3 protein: CASSLGGGVEAFF

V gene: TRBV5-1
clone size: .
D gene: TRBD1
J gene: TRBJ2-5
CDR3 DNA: TGCGCCAGCAGCCCCGGGCCAGGGGGAGAGACCCAGTACTTC
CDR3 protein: CASSPGPGGETQYF

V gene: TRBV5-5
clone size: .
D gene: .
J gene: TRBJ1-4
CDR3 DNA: TGTGCCAGCAGCTTTTCAAGGGGCAATGAAAAACTGTTTTTT
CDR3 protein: CASSFSRGNEKLFF

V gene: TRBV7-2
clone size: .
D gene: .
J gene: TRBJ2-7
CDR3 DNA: TGTGCCAGCAGCCCCGCCAGGGGCAACGAGCAGTACTTC
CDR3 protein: CASSPARGNEQYF

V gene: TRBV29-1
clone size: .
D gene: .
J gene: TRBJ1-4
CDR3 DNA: TGCAGCGTTGGAGCAACTAATGAAAAACTGTTTTTT
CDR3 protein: CSVGATNEKLFF

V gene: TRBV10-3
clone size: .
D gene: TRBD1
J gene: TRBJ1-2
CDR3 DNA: TGTGCCTCCCAGGGACGACGGGACAGGGGGAACTATGGCTACACCTTC
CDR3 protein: CASQGRRDRGNYGYTF

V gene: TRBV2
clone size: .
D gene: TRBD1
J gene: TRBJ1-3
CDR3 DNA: TGTGCCAGCAGTGCCCCGGGACAGATCTCTGGAAACACCATATATTTT
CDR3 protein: CASSAPGQISGNTIYF

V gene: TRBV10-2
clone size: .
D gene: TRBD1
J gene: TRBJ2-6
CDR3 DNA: TGCGCCAGCAGAGGGATAGTACAGGGGCCAGACTCTGGGGCCAACGTCCTGACTTTC
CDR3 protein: CASRGIVQGPDSGANVLTF

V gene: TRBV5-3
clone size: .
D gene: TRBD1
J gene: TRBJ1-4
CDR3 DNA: TGTGCCAGAAGCTTGGGGGGCGGCGGTTTAGAGGGGGCTAGTTTAACTTCCACTAATGAAAAACTGTTTTTT
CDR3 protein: CARSLGGGGLEGASLTSTNEKLFF

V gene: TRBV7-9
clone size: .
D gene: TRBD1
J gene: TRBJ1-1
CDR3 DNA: TGTGCCAGCAGCGACGGACAGGGGGCACCCCGGGTGGCTTTCTTT
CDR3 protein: CASSDGQGAPRVAFF

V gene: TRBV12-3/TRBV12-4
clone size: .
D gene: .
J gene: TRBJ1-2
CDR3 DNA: TGTGCCAGCAGTTTTAGCCCTAACTATGGCTACACCTTC
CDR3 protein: CASSFSPNYGYTF

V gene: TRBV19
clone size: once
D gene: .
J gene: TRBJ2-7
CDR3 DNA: TGTGCCAGTAGTAGCGCCCGGGACATCCACTCCTACGAGCAGTACTTC
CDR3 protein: CASSSARDIHSYEQYF

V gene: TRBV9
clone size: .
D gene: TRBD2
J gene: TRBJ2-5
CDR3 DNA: TGTGCCAGCAGCCAAGGCGGGGGGCTGGAGACCCAGTACTTC
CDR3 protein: CASSQGGGLETQYF

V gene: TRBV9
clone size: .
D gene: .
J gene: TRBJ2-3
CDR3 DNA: TGTGCCAGCAGCCATCGGGATAGCCACACAGATACGCAGTATTTT
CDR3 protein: CASSHRDSHTDTQYF

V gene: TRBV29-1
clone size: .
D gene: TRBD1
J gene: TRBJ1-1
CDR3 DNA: TGCAGCGTTGGGGGCGACAGGGCAGGCTTT
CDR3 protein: CSVGGDRAGF

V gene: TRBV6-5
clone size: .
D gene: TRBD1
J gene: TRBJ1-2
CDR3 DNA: TGTGCCAGCAGTTACCATGGACAGGGAAACTATGGCTACACCTTC
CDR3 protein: CASSYHGQGNYGYTF

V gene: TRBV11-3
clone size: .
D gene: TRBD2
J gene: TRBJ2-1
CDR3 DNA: TGTGCCAGCAGCTTAGAAGCGGGGGGCACCAATGAGCAGTTCTTC
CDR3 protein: CASSLEAGGTNEQFF